Below, 24 T cell receptor beta chains from the same sample are listed, as sequenced in a study of OX40 agonist ivuxolimab in advanced cancers. Data came from immunoSEQ multiplex PCR; TCRdb stores just in-frame clones and leaves some out. This sample yields around 15,000 clones, of which over 65% are seen a single time; about 36% belongs to the top ten. This specimen consisted of CD4+ or CD8+ T cells sorted from blood, obtained in a trial of the OX40 agonist ivuxolimab. The source is an adult with an advanced solid tumor such as melanoma, head and neck, liver or kidney cancer.

The V gene is TRBV7-9, the J gene TRBJ2-7, with D hard to call. The V end was cut by 2 bases, the J end by 0 bases, with 14 bases between. This CDR3 contains 16 residues. Germline CDR1 is SEHNR and CDR2 is FQNEAQ (reference sequence). The CDR3 sequence is CASSLSGPSSSYEQYF. The DNA of the CDR3 is TGTGCCAGCAGCTTAAGTGGGCCGTCCAGCTCCTACGAGCAGTACTTC. Drawing the rest from reference TRBV7-9 and TRBJ2-7, the complete variable domain is DTGVSQNPRHKITKRGQNVTFRCDPISEHNRLYWYRQTLGQGPEFLTYFQNEAQLEKSRLLSDRFSAERPKGSFSTLEIQRTEQGDSAMYLCASSLSGPSSSYEQYFGPGTRLTVT.

This clone occurred once. The chain uses TRBV6-4 and TRBJ1-2; 8 nucleotides agree with TRBD1. The CDR3 extends over 19 amino acids. Germline V gene data show CDR1 as MRHNA and CDR2 as SNTAGT. V lost 2 bases to trimming and J lost 1 base; unmatched junction nucleotides: 15. Here the CDR3 reads CASSDRQGPRGEFNYGYTF. The CDR3, as DNA: TGTGCCAGCAGTGACAGACAGGGGCCGCGAGGAGAATTTAACTATGGCTACACCTTC.

V gene TRBV7-6 combines with J gene TRBJ2-5, with D hard to call. The CDR3 totals 14 residues. CDR1 SGHVS and CDR2 FNYEAQ come from the germline V gene. V shed 1 base and J shed 5 bases, with 11 bases lying between them. CDR3 coding DNA: TGTGCCAGCAGCTTAGGGCCTGGTTGGGAGACCCAGTACTTC. This sequence encodes CASSLGPGWETQYF. Looking up the rest from reference TRBV7-6 and TRBJ2-5 gives the full variable domain: GAGVSQSPRYKVTKRGQDVALRCDPISGHVSLYWYRQALGQGPEFLTYFNYEAQQDKSGLPNDRFSAERPEGSISTLTIQRTEQRDSAMYRCASSLGPGWETQYFGPGTRLLVL.

In its sample, this clone was seen a few times. The chain has TRBV11-3 and TRBJ2-1, with unresolved D. CDR3 length equals 15 residues. V lost 4 bases, J lost 7 bases, and 17 bases lay in between. Germline V gene sequence: CDR1 SGHNT, CDR2 YENEEA. The CDR3 here is CASSSTIAAGNEQFF. The CDR3 DNA follows: TGTGCCAGCAGCTCCACGATAGCAGCCGGTAATGAGCAGTTCTTC.

The V call is TRBV6-5, the J call TRBJ2-7; TRBD2 matches at 10 bases. There are 15 residues in the CDR3. Germline values: CDR1 MNHEY, CDR2 SVGAGI. Unmatched junction bases numbered 3, after V lost 2 bases and J lost 2 bases. In nucleotides, the CDR3 is TGTGCCAGCAGTTACGGGACTAGCGCAGCCTACGAGCAGTACTTC. Its protein is CASSYGTSAAYEQYF.

The chain joins TRBV5-1 to TRBJ2-7; D could derive from TRBD1 or TRBD2 (5 bases each). Between the trimmed V and J ends, which lost 4 bases and 0 bases, there was a span of 11 bases. The V gene's germline CDR1 is SGHRS and CDR2 YFSETQ. The CDR3 length is 14 residues. In DNA, the CDR3 is TGCGCCAGCAGCAACGGGACCTTCTCCTACGAGCAGTACTTC. It yields the protein CASSNGTFSYEQYF.

The table lists this clone with a few counts. The J gene is TRBJ1-1, the V gene TRBV10-3; no definite D call. This CDR3 region has 12 residues. Germline V CDR1 and CDR2: ENHRY, SYGVKD. V was pared by 5 bases and J by 1 base, with 5 bases between. The CDR3 protein is CAISSTNTEAFF. The CDR3 DNA reads as TGTGCCATCAGTTCCACGAACACTGAAGCTTTCTTT.

V is TRBV7-8 and J is TRBJ2-7; 9 nucleotides align to TRBD2. Germline trimming cut 5 bases from V and 3 bases from J; bases unmatched to any gene: 8. CDR1 and CDR2 from the germline V gene are SGHVS and FQNEAQ. The length of the CDR3 is 15 residues. This chain's CDR3 is CASSPLGAGGYEQYF. The CDR3, as DNA: TGTGCCAGCAGCCCGCTAGGAGCGGGGGGCTACGAGCAGTACTTC.

This clone was counted once. The chain is built from TRBV7-9 and TRBJ1-4, with 7 bases fitting TRBD1. Germline assignment: CDR1 SEHNR and CDR2 FQNEAQ (reference sequence). Trimming at V came to 5 bases and at J to 3 bases, leaving 6 bases not matched to a gene. This CDR3 is 15 amino acids long. The CDR3: CASSRTQGSNEKLFF. In DNA form, the CDR3 reads TGTGCCAGCAGCCGCACACAGGGGTCTAATGAAAAACTGTTTTTT.

This clone showed up just a few times. The chain carries TRBV7-9 and TRBJ1-2; unclear D gene. The germline V gene encodes CDR1 SEHNR and CDR2 FQNEAQ (reference sequence). V shed 3 bases and J shed 6 bases, with 5 bases lying between them. The CDR3 is made up of 11 amino acids. In DNA, the CDR3 is TGTGCCAGCAGCTTGAGGAATGGCTACACCTTC. Translated: CASSLRNGYTF.

The J gene is TRBJ2-1, the V gene TRBV6-5; 12 nucleotides align to TRBD2. CDR3 size: 15 residues. Germline lookup yields CDR1 MNHEY and CDR2 SVGAGI. V was clipped by 5 bases and J by 8 bases; unmatched bases: 7. The CDR3 spells CASSRLAGEGDEQFF. In DNA, the CDR3 is TGTGCCAGCAGTAGACTAGCGGGAGAGGGGGATGAGCAGTTCTTC.

This clone was seen at least ten times. CDR3: CATRMNTEAFF. The CDR3 DNA follows: TGTGCCACCAGGATGAACACTGAAGCTTTCTTT. The chain recombines TRBV19 with TRBJ1-1; D gene ambiguous. The V and J ends lost 10 bases and 0 bases respectively, with 6 bases between them. The CDR3 has 11 residues. The germline gives CDR1 LNHDA, CDR2 SQIVND (reference sequence).

V is TRBV9 and J is TRBJ2-2, with 9 bases fitting TRBD1. This CDR3 spans 15 amino acids. Germline CDR1 is SGDLS and CDR2 is YYNGEE. Trimming at V came to 3 bases and at J to 3 bases, leaving 3 bases not matched to a gene. The CDR3, as DNA: TGTGCCAGCAGCGCCTGGACAGGGGACACCGGGGAGCTGTTTTTT. The encoded protein is CASSAWTGDTGELFF.

This clone showed up just a few times. The V and J genes are TRBV21-1 and TRBJ2-7; TRBD1, the table's D call, was not compared with the DNA. TRBV21-1 is a known pseudogene. The CDR3 contains 17 residues. CDR3: CASSDCDRSRENYEQYF. The DNA for the CDR3 is TGTGCCAGCAGCGACTGTGACAGGTCACGAGAAAACTACGAGCAGTACTTC.

The V call is TRBV7-8, the J call TRBJ2-1; 9 bases are shared with TRBD1. V dropped 1 base and J dropped 6; count of bases not matched to a gene: 7. The germline gives CDR1 SGHVS, CDR2 FQNEAQ. CDR3 length: 16 amino acids. In DNA form, the CDR3 reads TGTGCCAGCAGCTTAGTATCGGGACAGGGAAGCAATGAGCAGTTCTTC. It yields the protein CASSLVSGQGSNEQFF.

The rearrangement joins TRBV27 to TRBJ2-3; TRBD2 might be the D (7 bases). Germline CDR1 MNHEY, CDR2 SMNVEV (reference sequence). The CDR3 sequence is 16 residues long. V was shortened by 1 base and J by 0 bases, with 11 bases between the two germline ends. The CDR3 reads CASSLLGGLSTDTQYF. Here the CDR3 DNA reads TGTGCCAGCAGTTTATTGGGGGGGCTTAGCACAGATACGCAGTATTTT.

This chain uses TRBV11-2 with TRBJ2-1, with a tentative D call TRBD1 (6 bases). The CDR3 is 14 residues long. Germline lookup yields CDR1 SGHAT and CDR2 FQNNGV. With 6 bases removed from V and 3 bases from J, the gap between germline ends came to 12 bases. CDR3 loop: CASRAGGGYNEQFF. The CDR3 coding sequence is TGTGCCAGCAGAGCTGGGGGCGGCTACAATGAGCAGTTCTTC.

This rearrangement joins TRBV15 to TRBJ2-5; no firm D call. CDR1 is LNHNV, CDR2 YYDKDF, per germline (reference sequence). Trimming pared 3 bases from V and 7 bases from J, leaving 12 bases between. The CDR3 covers 13 residues. As DNA, the CDR3 is TGTGCCACCAGCAGGTCAAAGGGTGGGACCCAGTACTTC. Translation: CATSRSKGGTQYF.

The chain uses TRBV10-1 and TRBJ2-7; TRBD1 might be the D (6 bases). The CDR3 has 15 amino acids. Germline CDR1 WNHNN, CDR2 SYGVQD (reference sequence). Trimming took 5 bases from V and 0 from J, leaving 14 bases between them. The CDR3 sequence is CASSPTGTSSYEQYF. The DNA of the CDR3 is TGCGCCAGCAGTCCAACAGGGACGAGCTCCTACGAGCAGTACTTC.

This clone has only one observation. The CDR3 loop is CSAALRPPTQGVRGYEQYF. The CDR3 DNA reads as TGCAGCGCCGCGCTACGCCCGCCTACCCAAGGGGTTCGGGGCTACGAGCAGTACTTC. This sequence joins TRBV29-1 and TRBJ2-7, with D perhaps being TRBD1 or TRBD2 (5 bases each). Trimming took off 7 bases at V and 3 bases at J, with 34 bases between the two ends. CDR3 length equals 19 residues. In germline, CDR1 is SQVTM, CDR2 ANQGSEA.

This CDR3 is CASSLVPGFNFF. CDR3 coding DNA: TGTGCCAGCAGCTTAGTTCCAGGGTTTAACTTCTTC. The chain carries TRBV11-2 and TRBJ2-1, with D possibly matching TRBD1 (5 bases). Trimming shortened V by 1 base and J by 16 bases, and 14 bases separated the two germline ends. Germline loops: CDR1 SGHAT, CDR2 FQNNGV. There are 12 residues in the CDR3.

DNA of the CDR3: TGTGCCAGCACCTATGCCTTGGCGGGTGATGGCTACACCTTC. Translation gives CASTYALAGDGYTF. The chain carries TRBV27 and TRBJ1-2; no firm D call. The V gene's germline CDR1 is MNHEY and CDR2 SMNVEV (reference sequence). V shed 7 bases and J shed 6 bases, with 18 bases lying between them. The CDR3 length is 14 residues.

This sequence joins TRBV27 and TRBJ2-7, with D possibly being TRBD1 or TRBD2 (5 bases each). CDR3 length equals 14 residues. Germline assignment: CDR1 MNHEY and CDR2 SMNVEV (reference sequence). Trimming left V 5 bases short and J 2 bases short, with 13 bases between. CDR3 protein: CASSPLGPTYEQYF. The CDR3 DNA follows: TGTGCCAGCAGTCCCCTGGGACCAACCTACGAGCAGTACTTC.

The chain joins TRBV9 to TRBJ2-2; D perhaps matches TRBD1 (6 bases). Trimming removed 1 base from V and 7 bases from J, with 14 bases in between. This CDR3 has 15 amino acids. Germline lookup yields CDR1 SGDLS and CDR2 YYNGEE. The CDR3 region is CASSVRDIGIGELFF. The CDR3 region has the DNA TGTGCCAGCAGCGTACGGGACATTGGTATCGGGGAGCTGTTTTTT.